The 27 T cell receptor beta chains listed next were all sequenced from one sample in a study of metastatic and nonmetastatic thyroid tumors. TCRdb reprocessed the PCR reads via MiXCR. The repertoire has 13,000 or so clones, 26% of them found once; the top ten carry about 20%. The entire patient cohort was treatment-naive prior to thyroid surgery. Sequenced: tumor tissue. These receptors were collected from a female donor with papillary thyroid cancer or a benign thyroid nodule (not recorded which). Some clones in this sample may be carry-over from other donors' samples.

J is TRBJ2-7 and V is TRBV18, with D possibly matching TRBD2 (6 bases). Germline V lookup: CDR1 KGHSH, CDR2 LQKENI. V was shortened by 2 bases and J by 6 bases, with 17 bases between the two germline ends. The CDR3 consists of 15 residues. As DNA, the CDR3 is TGTGCCAGCTCACCAGGTATCGGGGGTGTTCGCGAGCAGTACTTC. Translating it yields CASSPGIGGVREQYF. Looking up the rest from reference TRBV18 and TRBJ2-7 gives the full variable domain: NAGVMQNPRHLVRRRGQEARLRCSPMKGHSHVYWYRQLPEEGLKFMVYLQKENIIDESGMPKERFSAEFPKEGPSILRIQQVVRGDSAAYFCASSPGIGGVREQYFGPGTRLTVT.

This clone was observed at least ten times. The chain combines TRBV20-1 with TRBJ1-2; D unresolved. The germline gives CDR1 DFQATT, CDR2 SNEGSKA (reference sequence). The CDR3 is 13 residues long. Deletions cut 4 bases from V and 0 bases from J, with 9 bases between. CDR3 DNA: TGCAGTGCTACGGACGGCACTAACTATGGCTACACCTTC. Its translation is CSATDGTNYGYTF.

Concerning this clone: The junction and the germline gene differ at one end; a read error may be behind it. This chain connects TRBV2 to TRBJ1-1, with D unclear. The CDR3 covers 15 residues. Germline V CDR1 and CDR2: SNHLY, FYNNEI. The CDR3 here is CASIEEVVMDTEAFF. Written as DNA, the CDR3 is TGTGCCAGCATTGAAGAGGTCGTAATGGACACTGAAGCTTTCTTT.

This clone was counted a few times. The chain links TRBV11-2 to TRBJ2-5, with D maybe TRBD2 (5 bases). V was shortened by 5 bases and J by 4 bases, with 17 bases between the two germline ends. The CDR3 sequence is 15 residues long. Germline V CDR1 and CDR2: SGHAT, FQNNGV. The chain's CDR3 is CASSLAGRGGETQYF. The CDR3 DNA reads TGTGCCAGCAGCCTCGCGGGCCGAGGAGGAGAGACCCAGTACTTC.

This clone has only a few counts. V usage is TRBV6-2 or TRBV6-3 and J usage is TRBJ2-7; maybe TRBD1 (6 bases). V lost 8 bases and J lost 2, with 28 bases in between. The CDR3 totals 18 residues. In germline, CDR1 is MNHEY, CDR2 SVGEGT. The DNA of the CDR3 is TGTGCCAGCGCACCGGACACCTCGTTAGCGACAGGCCCCTACGAGCAGTACTTC. Protein sequence: CASAPDTSLATGPYEQYF.

Here the CDR3 reads CASSLSVDSYCYTF. The CDR3 DNA reads as TGTGCCAGCAGCTTATCTGTGGACTCTTATTGCTACACCTTC. The rearrangement joins TRBV7-8 to TRBJ1-2, with D uncertain. The CDR3 length is 14 residues. CDR1 and CDR2 (germline): SGHVS, FQNEAQ. The V and J ends lost 2 bases and 9 bases respectively, with 16 bases between them.

This clone is medium-sized (0.01 to 0.1%) in the sample. The gene calls are TRBV20-1 and TRBJ1-2, with D unclear. The CDR3 runs 8 residues. The germline V gene encodes CDR1 DFQATT and CDR2 SNEGSKA (reference sequence). In DNA, the CDR3 is TGCAGCACTTATGGCTACACCTTC. Its protein product is CSTYGYTF.

The chain uses TRBV9 and TRBJ1-2; a weak D match, TRBD1 (5 bases). Trimming shortened V by 3 bases and J by 4 bases, and 13 bases separated the two germline ends. The CDR3 is made up of 14 amino acids. Germline CDR1 is SGDLS and CDR2 is YYNGEE. CDR3 sequence: CASSAAGCGYGYTF. The DNA of the CDR3 is TGTGCCAGCAGCGCCGCAGGGTGTGGCTATGGCTACACCTTC.

In its sample, this clone was seen many times. V is TRBV29-1 and J is TRBJ1-2; tentative D call: TRBD1 (6 bases). V was pared by 7 bases and J by 4 bases, with 16 bases between. The CDR3 covers 13 residues. Germline V CDR1 and CDR2: SQVTM, ANQGSEA. CDR3 DNA sequence: TGCAGCGCGACAGGCCTTGCGGGCTATGGCTACACCTTC. This codes for CSATGLAGYGYTF.

This clone has a handful of counts. The V gene is TRBV28, the J gene TRBJ1-2, with 7 bases matching TRBD1. The CDR3 contains 14 residues. Germline V gene sequence: CDR1 MDHEN, CDR2 SYDVKM. V trimming: 7 bases; J trimming: 3 bases; junction bases outside the gene matches: 8. CDR3 DNA: TGTGCCAGCATTTCGACAGGGTGGGACTATGGCTACACCTTC. This gives the protein CASISTGWDYGYTF.

The chain carries TRBV20-1 and TRBJ2-7; possible D gene TRBD1, 5 bases. CDR1 is DFQATT and CDR2 is SNEGSKA in the germline V gene (reference sequence). There are 14 residues in the CDR3. The germline V and J ends were trimmed by 0 bases and 3 bases, with 12 bases remaining between them. The CDR3 coding sequence is TGCAGTGCTAGAGATCACAGGTTCTTCTACGAGCAGTACTTC. It encodes CSARDHRFFYEQYF.

This clone was found many times. V gene TRBV20-1 combines with J gene TRBJ2-3, with 7 bases aligning to TRBD2. The CDR3 totals 15 residues. CDR1 and CDR2 from the germline V gene are DFQATT and SNEGSKA (reference sequence). Losses at the gene ends were 1 base for V and 2 bases for J; bases not matched to a gene: 6. The chain's CDR3 is CSARGLAVYTDTQYF. In DNA form, the CDR3 reads TGCAGTGCTAGAGGGCTAGCGGTATACACAGATACGCAGTATTTT.

This sequence joins TRBV19 and TRBJ1-1; D is uncertain. Germline values: CDR1 LNHDA, CDR2 SQIVND (reference sequence). The CDR3 is made up of 14 amino acids. The V end was cut by 4 bases, the J end by 6 bases, with 15 bases between. The CDR3 protein is CASSTWTFSSEAFF. As DNA, the CDR3 is TGTGCCAGTAGTACCTGGACCTTCTCCTCTGAAGCTTTCTTT.

The V call is TRBV18, the J call TRBJ2-2; D is perhaps TRBD1 (6 bases). The CDR3 runs 14 residues. CDR1 is KGHSH, CDR2 LQKENI, per germline. V lost 6 bases and J 3 bases, leaving 11 bases between the germline ends. For the CDR3, the DNA is TGTGCCAGCTCGGAGGACAGTTACACCGGGGAGCTGTTTTTT. Translated: CASSEDSYTGELFF.

The table lists this clone with many counts. At one end the junction does not follow the germline gene, possibly because of a read error. The chain couples TRBV2 to TRBJ1-2, with TRBD1 as a possible D gene (5 bases). Germline V gives CDR1 SNHLY, CDR2 FYNNEI. This CDR3 is 14 amino acids long. Here the CDR3 reads CASSGDGGYYGHTF. The CDR3 coding sequence is TGTGCCAGCAGTGGGGACGGCGGGTACTATGGCCACACCTTC. Filled out from reference TRBV2 and TRBJ1-2, the complete variable domain reads EPEVTQTPSHQVTQMGQEVILRCVPISNHLYFYWYRQILGQKVEFLVSFYNNEISEKSEIFDDQFSVERPDGSNFTLKIRSTKLEDSAMYFCASSGDGGYYGHTFGSGTRLTVV.

Relative to its sample, this clone is medium-sized. The chain is built from TRBV6-1 and TRBJ1-2; tentatively, D is TRBD1 (6 bases). Germline CDR1 reads MNHNS; CDR2 reads SASEGT. The CDR3 spans 16 residues. Between the trimmed V and J ends, which lost 3 bases and 1 base, there was a span of 15 bases. In DNA, the CDR3 is TGTGCCAGCAGTGAGAACAGGGAGGCCAGTAACTATGGCTACACCTTC. Protein sequence: CASSENREASNYGYTF.

On this clone: One junction end disagrees with the germline gene, perhaps due to a read error. This sequence joins TRBV4-1 and TRBJ2-1, with a tentative D call TRBD1 (6 bases). The CDR3 sequence is 13 residues long. Germline V gene lookup returns CDR1 MGHRA and CDR2 YSYEKL. For the CDR3, the DNA is TGCGCCAGCAAAGCTGTAACAGGGAATGAGCAGTTATTC. Amino acid sequence: CASKAVTGNEQLF.

This clone was counted ten times or more. A much more abundant neighbour one base away suggests this may be a read error. The genes are TRBV12-3 or TRBV12-4 and TRBJ1-4; D is uncertain. The V end was cut by 8 bases, the J end by 5 bases, with 9 bases between. The CDR3 totals 12 residues. CDR3 amino acids: CASGRENEKLFF. CDR3 bases: TGTGCCAGCGGAAGAGAGAATGAAAAACTGTTTTTT.

This clone has ten or more counts. V usage is TRBV7-9 and J usage is TRBJ2-3, with D hard to call. This CDR3 has 13 amino acids. The germline V gene has CDR1 SEHNR and CDR2 FQNEAQ (reference sequence). V lost 5 bases to trimming and J lost 4 bases, with 10 bases between them. The CDR3 DNA is TGTGCCAGCAGCCCCGGTACGTCAGATACGCAGTATTTT. This translates into CASSPGTSDTQYF. The full variable domain, rest sourced from reference TRBV7-9 and TRBJ2-3, is DTGVSQNPRHKITKRGQNVTFRCDPISEHNRLYWYRQTLGQGPEFLTYFQNEAQLEKSRLLSDRFSAERPKGSFSTLEIQRTEQGDSAMYLCASSPGTSDTQYFGPGTRLTVL.

This clone was observed a few times. This chain connects TRBV6-2 or TRBV6-3 to TRBJ2-7; 13 bases are shared with TRBD2. The trim removed 5 bases at V and 2 bases at J, leaving 3 bases unmatched. This CDR3 is 15 amino acids long. Germline CDR1 MNHEY, CDR2 SVGEGT. CDR3 nucleotides: TGTGCCAGCAGTCCCGGGACTAGCGGGACCTACGAGCAGTACTTC. It encodes CASSPGTSGTYEQYF.

This clone was seen more than once but under ten times. This likely comes from a read error, as the CDR3 has no conserved phenylalanine or tryptophan at its end. The chain has TRBV9 and TRBJ2-5; unclear D gene. Germline lookup yields CDR1 SGDLS and CDR2 YYNGEE. The CDR3 is made up of 11 amino acids. CDR3 protein: CASRSQETQYL. In nucleotides, the CDR3 is TGTGCCAGCAGAAGCCAAGAGACACAGTACCTC.

This clone showed up just once. The chain uses TRBV18 and TRBJ1-2; a weak D match, TRBD1 (6 bases). CDR1 is KGHSH, CDR2 LQKENI, per germline. Deletions cut 5 bases from V and 0 bases from J, with 13 bases between. The CDR3 length is 15 residues. The chain's CDR3 is CASSYRDKTNYGYTF. For the CDR3, the DNA is TGTGCCAGCTCATATCGGGACAAAACTAACTATGGCTACACCTTC. Variable domain in full (rest from reference TRBV18 and TRBJ1-2): NAGVMQNPRHLVRRRGQEARLRCSPMKGHSHVYWYRQLPEEGLKFMVYLQKENIIDESGMPKERFSAEFPKEGPSILRIQQVVRGDSAAYFCASSYRDKTNYGYTFGSGTRLTVV.

This clone occurred a few times. This chain joins TRBV6-2 or TRBV6-3 and TRBJ2-7; D is perhaps TRBD2 (5 bases). CDR3 size: 14 residues. Germline CDR1 is MNHEY and CDR2 is SVGEGT. The V end was cut by 6 bases, the J end by 5 bases, with 17 bases between. The CDR3 loop is CASSPLTSNHEQYF. CDR3 coding DNA: TGTGCCAGCAGCCCACTAACTAGTAACCACGAGCAGTACTTC.

With regard to this clone: One junction end does not reproduce the germline sequence, and a read error may be involved. The CDR3 spells CAISRGADGANVLTF. As DNA, the CDR3 is TGTGCCATTAGTCGAGGGGCGGATGGTGCCAACGTCCTGACTTTC. This rearrangement joins TRBV19 to TRBJ2-6, with D possibly called TRBD1 or TRBD2 (5 bases each). This CDR3 has 15 amino acids. CDR1 and CDR2 (germline): LNHDA, SQIVND (reference sequence).

The gene calls are TRBV30 and TRBJ2-5; unclear D gene. This CDR3 comprises 17 residues. Germline lookup yields CDR1 GTSNPN and CDR2 SVGIG (reference sequence). The V and J ends lost 3 bases and 5 bases respectively, with 25 bases between them. CDR3 region: CAWRSDWSPDRRETQYF. The CDR3 coding sequence is TGTGCCTGGAGGTCTGACTGGTCGCCCGACCGAAGGGAGACCCAGTACTTC.

This clone was picked up a small number of times. One end of the junction fails to match germline, which may point to a read error. The chain is built from TRBV28 and TRBJ1-2; 8 bases fit TRBD1. This CDR3 has 11 amino acids. Germline assignment: CDR1 MDHEN and CDR2 SYDVKM. CDR3 sequence: CASRGRGQEGF. The CDR3 DNA reads as TGTGCCAGCAGGGGAAGGGGACAGGAAGGCTTC.

This clone was detected many times. This chain links TRBV10-2 with TRBJ1-3; 7 bases agree with TRBD1. V trimming: 6 bases; J trimming: 4 bases; junction bases outside the gene matches: 9. Germline-derived CDR1 and CDR2 are WSHSY and SAAADI. CDR3 length: 15 residues. The CDR3 loop reads CASRDAQGSGNTIYF. As DNA, the CDR3 is TGCGCCAGCAGGGACGCACAGGGGTCAGGAAACACCATATATTTT.